One TCR beta chain is described in this entry. Its antigen is still unknown. Nothing much larger sits one base from this clone, and base qualities are not available. The CDR3 covers 17 residues, taking in both the cysteine and the phenylalanine. CDR3 DNA only is kept here, 51 bases in frame from base 1. The germline V gene encodes CDR1 MRHNA and CDR2 SNTAGT. Relative to germline, V is 7 bases shorter and J is 0 bases shorter, with 16 bases between their ends. Using the deep immunoSEQ assay, multiplex PCR amplified TCR CDR3 regions from genomic DNA. Genomic DNA extracted from each cell subset was distributed evenly over all wells of several immunoSEQ 96-well plates, and each plate served as one replicate. For sorted subsets, each replicate PCR was loaded with around 220 ng genomic DNA, equivalent to 32,000 or so T cell genomes. Purified libraries were quantified with a Qubit 3.0 fluorometer, sized on a Bioanalyzer 2100, and re-quantified with the KAPA Library Quantification kit. Every immunoSEQ 96-well plate was sequenced on a separate single-read 150-cycle Illumina NextSeq 550 flow cell. In the source study's methods: Because only junctional sequences without quality scores were contained in the immunoSEQ output, filtering matching that applied to full-length reads could not be performed. To assign V/J genes and CDR3, sequences were annotated using PyIR, a Python wrapper for IgBLAST v1.9, with IMGT germline references. Reads were filtered out if the reads had weak V/J assignments (E-value above 1e-6), no CDR3, stop codons, out-of-frame junctions, or ambiguous translated residues. V3J clonotypes were defined as sequences sharing an identical inferred V gene, J gene, and CDR3 amino acid sequence. The percentage overlap between two repertoires was calculated by dividing the number of shared unique clonotypes by the size of the smaller repertoire. RTK rarefaction, the Chao1 estimator, and Recon v2.1 estimates of unobserved clonotypes were used to assess repertoire richness. OLGA was used to compute generation probabilities for all TCRbeta clonotypes that the gDNA method yielded from a handful of donors. This is the immuneACCESS table as TCRdb keeps it, with only in-frame sequences that have V and J called. A part of the clones is gone; compared with another copy, unresolved V genes explain less than half, and the rest is unexplained. The V and J calls and clone size come from that table; D and trimming were worked out from the DNA. The sample includes some 2,000,000 clones, with 90% to 95% observed a single time. 0.13% of the sample belongs to the ten largest clones.

These data belong to a study of shared clonotypes between healthy human individuals (dated by TCRdb to 2020 to 2022). In terms of the full investigation: Three men and two women, aged 18 to 49 years, made up the cohort. For each donor, CD4 naive and CD4 memory were each given three plates, CD8 naive was given two plates, and CD8 memory was given one plate. Blood TCR repertoires of about 5 healthy adults were deeply sequenced to estimate repertoire size and the extent of clonotype sharing between individuals. To increase sequencing depth and limit assay-specific biases, different laboratories used diverse techniques to prepare libraries and sequence TCR repertoires. Leukapheresis yielded between about 0.94 and 9.5 billion PBMCs per donor. The investigation overall reported the following: Pairwise subsampling led to the expectation that sequencing depth would affect the degree of clonotype sharing among donors. Incomplete sequencing was indicated by rarefaction of sorted-subset datasets, despite the large sequencing depth. Only blood was sampled, and tissue TCR repertoires likely differ from those in blood. Higher generation probabilities were observed for clonotypes shared by all four sorted-subset donors than for non-shared clonotypes. The genetic and exposure-history diversity represented was limited by the small number of donors. Estimated clonotype richness was generally larger for naive than for memory subsets. When several donors were compared, the shared fraction of clonotypes was around 5% for naive CD4, 3.5% to 4% for naive CD8, 2% to 2.5% for memory CD4, and 0.35% to 0.5% for memory CD8.

Donors were healthy HIV-negative adults with no recently reported acute infections or vaccinations. Only Caucasian adults living in Nashville, Tennessee, USA were represented among the donors. CD4+ T cells were enriched through magnetic negative selection, after which naive cells were positively selected on CD45RA and the remaining negative fraction served as the memory subset. After blood collection by leukapheresis, PBMCs were isolated using Ficoll-Histopaque density gradient centrifugation and then cryopreserved in the vapor phase of liquid nitrogen. Analytical flow cytometry was used to check the purity and quantity of each magnetically sorted T cell population. Genomic DNA was isolated from every sorted fraction and measured by UV absorbance on a Nanodrop 2000c.

This receptor was taken from a young man in good health. Sample: naive CD4+ T cells sorted from blood. The cell subset or site tag for this specimen amounts to: CD45RA+ positively selected. In this chain, TRBV6-4 is recombined with TRBJ1-6, with the D gene uncertain. The CDR3 protein is CASTYLAKSSYNSPLHF. The DNA reads as follows: TGTGCCAGCACCTACCTAGCTAAGAGCTCCTATAATTCACCCCTCCACTTT.